Given below is one T cell receptor beta chain in context. The data originate from a study of blood T cell repertoires in COVID-19. About the research overall: Material from acute and convalescent COVID-19 was sourced from the United States, Italy and Spain.

The CDR3 has 15 amino acids. V shed 4 bases and J shed 2 bases, with 12 bases lying between them. CDR1 is SGHRS and CDR2 is YFSETQ in the germline V gene. Per the study methods: Reference gene primer amplification yielded estimated nucleated cell counts. Method: immunoSEQ multiplex PCR; TCRdb's copy keeps in-frame clones and lacks some. V and J calls and clone size come straight from that table; D and trimming were deduced from the DNA. In the table there are around 46,000 clones, approximately 83% of which are singletons. The chain carries TRBV5-1 and TRBJ2-2; the D gene is possibly TRBD1 (6 bases). The specimen sequenced was peripheral blood. The TCR sequence derives from a human donor in a cohort sampled during active COVID-19. The donor label of this sample is uncertain. The chain's CDR3 is CASSLQGTNTGELFF. CDR3 in DNA: TGCGCCAGCAGCCTACAGGGAACTAACACCGGGGAGCTGTTTTTT.